One TCR beta chain is described in this entry. Its antigen is unidentified. The rectum was sampled with one to two pinch biopsies at colonoscopy. The data derive from a study of pediatric ulcerative colitis. V was clipped by 8 bases and J by 10 bases, with 15 bases between them. The CDR3 sequence is 12 residues long. Per germline, CDR1 SNHLY and CDR2 FYNNEI. Sequencing used immunoSEQ multiplex PCR; TCRdb keeps in-frame clones, though not all of them. The sample lists 23,000 or so clones; roughly 70% were seen once. Whole-study findings and limits: Some T cells in rectal biopsies may come from blood, especially with overt colitis.

The genes are TRBV2 and TRBJ2-1, with D perhaps matching TRBD1 or TRBD2 (6 bases each). The receptor comes from a boy aged 10-17 years with severe ulcerative colitis. The sample comprised gut tissue. Here the CDR3 DNA reads TGTGCCAGCTCTCCTGGAGGGGGAGAGCAGTTCTTC. It specifies CASSPGGGEQFF.